These 21 T cell receptor beta chains came from one sample sequenced in a study of blood T cells in healthy people across ages. The second PCR ran roughly 7 to 12 cycles with a sample-barcoded 5' primer and J-beta primers. TCRdb reprocessed the 5' RACE reads with MiXCR, giving one entry per CDR3 protein. The sample carries roughly 800,000 distinct CDR3 sequences, 58% recorded once. Sequencing was performed on blood. The receptors here all came from a man younger than 40 in good health.

J is TRBJ2-1 and V is TRBV27; the match to TRBD2 covers 8 bases. Germline V gene data show CDR1 as MNHEY and CDR2 as SMNVEV (reference sequence). Trimming removed 5 bases from V and 6 bases from J; junction bases left unmatched: 6. There are 14 residues in the CDR3. The DNA of the CDR3 is TGTGCCAGCAGTCGGGAGGGCCCCGCCAATGAGCAGTTCTTC. Translated: CASSREGPANEQFF.

The rearrangement links TRBV12-3 or TRBV12-4 to TRBJ2-7, with 7 positions matching TRBD2. V lost 7 bases to trimming and J lost 6 bases; unmatched junction nucleotides: 6. The CDR3 loop spans 12 amino acids. The CDR3 here is CASTGGGFEQYF. CDR3 nucleotide sequence: TGTGCCAGCACCGGGGGAGGGTTCGAGCAGTACTTC.

The chain links TRBV25-1 to TRBJ1-2; D gene uncertain. CDR1 and CDR2 (germline): MGHDK, SYGVNS. Trimming cost V 7 bases and J 1 base, with 10 bases left between them. CDR3 size: 13 residues. The chain's CDR3 is CASTHELNYGYTF. The CDR3 region has the DNA TGTGCCAGCACCCACGAGCTTAACTATGGCTACACCTTC.

The rearrangement links TRBV20-1 to TRBJ2-3, with no clear D. Germline CDR1 reads DFQATT; CDR2 reads SNEGSKA (reference sequence). Trimming took 3 bases from V and 4 from J, leaving 17 bases between them. CDR3 length: 15 residues. CDR3 sequence: CSASFRPVTSDTQYF. CDR3 bases: TGCAGTGCTAGTTTTCGGCCGGTGACTTCAGATACGCAGTATTTT.

The chain recombines TRBV6-2 or TRBV6-3 with TRBJ2-4; tentatively, D is TRBD1 (6 bases). The DNA end is a closer match to TRBJ2-7, so the J assignment may be wrong. Germline-derived CDR1 and CDR2 are MNHEY and SVGEGT. There are 13 residues in the CDR3. For the CDR3, the DNA is TGTGCCAGCAGTCCGGGACATAAAGCCGAGCAGTACTTC. Amino acid sequence: CASSPGHKAEQYF.

Note on this clonotype: One end of the junction varies from germline; a read error may be responsible. The chain joins TRBV6-5 to TRBJ2-2; D is possibly TRBD2 (6 bases). This CDR3 contains 19 residues. Germline V gives CDR1 MNHEY, CDR2 SVGAGI. The CDR3 DNA follows: TGTGCCAGCAGTTACCGTGATTTTTTTAGCGGCGCGAACACCGAGGAGCTGTTTTTT. This gives the protein CASSYRDFFSGANTEELFF.

Here the CDR3 DNA reads TGTGCCAGCAGCTCCAGGACTAGCGGACGGGGCGAGCAGTACTTC. Protein sequence: CASSSRTSGRGEQYF. The chain joins TRBV7-2 to TRBJ2-7; 10 bases agree with TRBD2. The CDR3 loop spans 15 amino acids. CDR1 SGHTA and CDR2 FQGNSA come from the germline V gene. J was trimmed by 6 bases and V by 4 bases; bases with no gene match: 9.

The chain carries TRBV12-3 or TRBV12-4 and TRBJ2-7, with D possibly TRBD2 on 5 matching bases. The CDR3 is 14 residues long. V lost 8 bases and J 1 base, leaving 15 bases between the germline ends. The CDR3 region is CASARAESSYEQYF. DNA for the CDR3: TGTGCCAGCGCACGAGCGGAGTCGTCCTACGAGCAGTACTTC.

This chain joins TRBV29-1 and TRBJ2-5; no clear D gene. V dropped 2 bases and J dropped 9 bases, with 19 bases sitting between them. Germline V CDR1 and CDR2: SQVTM, ANQGSEA. This CDR3 contains 14 residues. DNA for the CDR3: TGCAGCGTTGAATCTGAACGGACGTTTGGAGCCCAGTACTTC. It codes for CSVESERTFGAQYF.

J is TRBJ2-3 and V is TRBV7-2; D is unclear. V was clipped by 4 bases and J by 8 bases, with 10 bases between them. CDR3 length: 12 amino acids. The V gene's germline CDR1 is SGHTA and CDR2 FQGNSA. CDR3 amino acids: CASSSPGRTQYF. The CDR3 DNA reads as TGTGCCAGCAGCTCGCCCGGGCGTACGCAGTATTTT.

The V gene is TRBV4-2, the J gene TRBJ1-5; D remains unclear. Germline V gene lookup returns CDR1 LGHNA and CDR2 YNFKEQ. V was shortened by 0 bases and J by 6 bases, with 6 bases between the two germline ends. The CDR3 sequence is 13 residues long. The CDR3 nucleotides read TGTGCCAGCAGCCAAGAAGGAGTTCAGCCCCAGCATTTT. As protein: CASSQEGVQPQHF.

The chain uses TRBV7-2 and TRBJ2-4; 9 bases map to TRBD2. Trimming removed 4 bases from V and 7 bases from J; junction bases left unmatched: 5. The CDR3 spans 14 residues. CDR1 is SGHTA, CDR2 FQGNSA, per germline. CDR3 nucleotides: TGTGCCAGCAGCTCTAGCGGGGTTGGGAACATTCAGTACTTC. As protein: CASSSSGVGNIQYF.

The chain combines TRBV25-1 with TRBJ2-1; D ambiguous. CDR1 and CDR2 from the germline V gene are MGHDK and SYGVNS. The CDR3 runs 10 residues. The V end was cut by 7 bases, the J end by 7 bases, with 5 bases between. CDR3 residues: CASTGNEQFF. Written as DNA, the CDR3 is TGTGCCAGCACCGGAAATGAGCAGTTCTTC.

This clonotype was detected a few times. The chain couples TRBV5-1 to TRBJ2-1, with TRBD2 matching over 11 bases. Germline lookup yields CDR1 SGHRS and CDR2 YFSETQ. The CDR3 extends over 16 amino acids. The J segment lost 8 bases and the V segment lost 1 base, leaving 8 bases of the junction unmatched. CDR3 sequence (DNA): TGCGCCAGCAGCTTGCAGCCCGGGACTAGCGGTGATGAGCAGTTCTTC. Protein sequence: CASSLQPGTSGDEQFF.

This sequence joins TRBV9 and TRBJ2-4; no firm D call. Judging by the DNA end, TRBJ2-7 fits better; the J call may be wrong. There are 15 residues in the CDR3. The germline gives CDR1 SGDLS, CDR2 YYNGEE. The CDR3 protein is CASSVSIYGTYEQYF. The CDR3 DNA follows: TGTGCCAGCAGCGTCTCCATATACGGTACCTACGAGCAGTACTTC.

This chain joins TRBV6-1 and TRBJ2-1; D gene unclear. V was cut by 2 bases and J by 0 bases, with 5 bases left in between. The CDR3 contains 14 residues. The germline CDR1 and CDR2 sequences are MNHNS and SASEGT. The CDR3 coding sequence is TGTGCCAGCAGTGAACTGGGCTCCTACAATGAGCAGTTCTTC. It codes for CASSELGSYNEQFF.

The chain joins TRBV30 to TRBJ1-2; 8 bases are a match to TRBD1. Germline loops: CDR1 GTSNPN, CDR2 SVGIG (reference sequence). The CDR3 runs to 14 residues. J gave up 2 bases and V 5 bases, and 7 bases lay outside the gene matches. CDR3 in DNA: TGTGCCTGGGAGCCGGGACAGGAGAACTATGGCTACACCTTC. Translating gives CAWEPGQENYGYTF.

This clonotype came up a few times. The chain is built from TRBV13 and TRBJ2-1; D is uncertain. Germline CDR1 reads PRHDT; CDR2 reads FYEKMQ (reference sequence). The V end was cut by 2 bases, the J end by 0 bases, with 8 bases between. This CDR3 contains 15 residues. CDR3 loop: CASSLISSSYNEQFF. The CDR3, as DNA: TGTGCCAGCAGCTTAATATCGAGCTCCTACAATGAGCAGTTCTTC.

The chain uses TRBV18 and TRBJ1-2; 7 bases align to TRBD1. Germline V CDR1 and CDR2: KGHSH, LQKENI. The CDR3 totals 11 residues. The V and J ends lost 5 bases and 12 bases, in that order; junction bases with no gene match: 6. As DNA, the CDR3 is TGTGCCAGCTCAGGAGGGGACAGCAACACCTTC. Translating it yields CASSGGDSNTF.

V and J are TRBV4-3 and TRBJ2-3, with D possibly being TRBD2 (6 bases). V was trimmed by 0 bases and J by 6 bases, leaving 10 bases between them. CDR1 is LGHNA, CDR2 YSLEER, per germline. The length of the CDR3 is 14 residues. The CDR3 sequence: CASSQEGGVDTQYF. The CDR3, as DNA: TGCGCCAGCAGCCAAGAGGGGGGTGTGGATACGCAGTATTTT.

This chain links TRBV6-2 or TRBV6-3 with TRBJ2-1; no reliable D call. The CDR3 sequence is 12 residues long. CDR1 MNHEY and CDR2 SVGEGT come from the germline V gene. The V gene lost 0 bases and the J gene lost 11 bases, with 8 bases spanning the gap. The CDR3 here is CASSYSPNQQFF. The CDR3 DNA sequence: TGTGCCAGCAGTTACTCCCCGAATCAGCAGTTCTTC.